These T cell receptor beta chains were read from a single sample in a study of OX40 agonist ivuxolimab in advanced cancers. Data came from immunoSEQ multiplex PCR; TCRdb stores just in-frame clones and leaves some out. The sample holds roughly 110,000 clones, 75% to 95% seen once. Sample: CD4+ or CD8+ T cells sorted from blood, taken in a trial of the OX40 agonist ivuxolimab. The origin of the receptors is an adult with an advanced solid tumor such as melanoma, head and neck, liver or kidney cancer. CDR3s include the opening cysteine and the closing phenylalanine or tryptophan. The order of the fields is CDR3 protein, CDR3 DNA, J gene, V gene, D gene, clone size. The D gene is left open where the match is weak. Not every row has a clone size; where given, it reads once, few, many or a size class.

cdr3_aa: CAISEGLAGIHEQFF; cdr3_nt: TGTGCCATCAGTGAAGGCCTAGCGGGCATTCATGAGCAGTTCTTC; j_call: TRBJ2-1; v_call: TRBV10-3; d_call: TRBD2; clone_size: -
cdr3_aa: CASSLAEGPGNEKLFF; cdr3_nt: TGTGCCAGCAGCCTGGCGGAAGGTCCAGGAAATGAAAAACTGTTTTTT; j_call: TRBJ1-4; v_call: TRBV4-2; d_call: -; clone_size: -
cdr3_aa: CAISDGGRTPETQYF; cdr3_nt: TGTGCCATCAGTGATGGTGGGAGGACCCCAGAGACCCAGTACTTC; j_call: TRBJ2-5; v_call: TRBV10-3; d_call: -; clone_size: -
cdr3_aa: CASSQRLGRGENEQFF; cdr3_nt: TGTGCCAGCAGCCAACGTCTCGGGCGGGGAGAAAATGAGCAGTTCTTC; j_call: TRBJ2-1; v_call: TRBV9; d_call: -; clone_size: -
cdr3_aa: CASTEAPGKPSTDTQYF; cdr3_nt: TGTGCCAGCACAGAAGCGCCCGGGAAACCTAGCACAGATACGCAGTATTTT; j_call: TRBJ2-3; v_call: TRBV28; d_call: -; clone_size: -
cdr3_aa: CASSANYYEQYF; cdr3_nt: TGTGCCAGCAGTGCGAACTACTACGAGCAGTACTTC; j_call: TRBJ2-7; v_call: TRBV28; d_call: -; clone_size: -
cdr3_aa: CASSRTSRSSTDTQYF; cdr3_nt: TGTGCCAGCAGCCGGACTAGCAGATCTAGCACAGATACGCAGTATTTT; j_call: TRBJ2-3; v_call: TRBV7-9; d_call: TRBD2; clone_size: -
cdr3_aa: CASSFQGYGYTF; cdr3_nt: TGTGCCAGCAGTTTCCAGGGGTATGGCTACACCTTC; j_call: TRBJ1-2; v_call: TRBV28; d_call: -; clone_size: -
cdr3_aa: CASSLPGSPDLEQYF; cdr3_nt: TGCGCCAGCAGCCTCCCGGGATCTCCGGATCTCGAGCAGTACTTC; j_call: TRBJ2-7; v_call: TRBV5-1; d_call: -; clone_size: -
cdr3_aa: CASSRWDRGPGELFF; cdr3_nt: TGTGCCAGCAGCCGCTGGGACAGGGGACCCGGGGAGCTGTTTTTT; j_call: TRBJ2-2; v_call: TRBV5-6; d_call: TRBD1; clone_size: -
cdr3_aa: CASSLTGGGQPQHF; cdr3_nt: TGCGCCAGCAGCCTTACAGGGGGAGGACAGCCCCAGCATTTT; j_call: TRBJ1-5; v_call: TRBV5-1; d_call: TRBD1; clone_size: once
cdr3_aa: CASSTFSGLYEQYF; cdr3_nt: TGCGCCAGCAGCACGTTTTCGGGCCTCTACGAGCAGTACTTC; j_call: TRBJ2-7; v_call: TRBV5-1; d_call: -; clone_size: -
cdr3_aa: CASSIADSASNYGYTF; cdr3_nt: TGTGCCAGTAGTATAGCCGACTCAGCCAGCAACTATGGCTACACCTTC; j_call: TRBJ1-2; v_call: TRBV19; d_call: -; clone_size: -
cdr3_aa: CASLAPGGYEQYF; cdr3_nt: TGTGCCAGCTTAGCTCCGGGAGGCTACGAGCAGTACTTC; j_call: TRBJ2-7; v_call: TRBV18; d_call: TRBD2; clone_size: -
cdr3_aa: CASSPDLNQPQHF; cdr3_nt: TGTGCCAGCTCACCGGACCTAAATCAGCCCCAGCATTTT; j_call: TRBJ1-5; v_call: TRBV18; d_call: -; clone_size: -
cdr3_aa: CASSVAAQETQYF; cdr3_nt: TGTGCCAGCAGCGTAGCTGCCCAAGAGACCCAGTACTTC; j_call: TRBJ2-5; v_call: TRBV9; d_call: -; clone_size: few
cdr3_aa: CASSQSRRQGTVSNQPQHF; cdr3_nt: TGCGCCAGCAGTCAATCGCGACGACAGGGCACTGTCAGCAATCAGCCCCAGCATTTT; j_call: TRBJ1-5; v_call: TRBV23-1; d_call: TRBD1; clone_size: -
cdr3_aa: CASSLGGQGGYEQYF; cdr3_nt: TGTGCCAGCAGCTTAGGGGGACAGGGAGGCTACGAGCAGTACTTC; j_call: TRBJ2-7; v_call: TRBV11-2; d_call: TRBD1; clone_size: -
cdr3_aa: CASSPRDRKSNSYNEQFF; cdr3_nt: TGTGCCAGCAGTCCCCGGGACAGAAAATCTAACTCCTACAATGAGCAGTTCTTC; j_call: TRBJ2-1; v_call: TRBV27; d_call: TRBD1; clone_size: -
cdr3_aa: CASRIGTEQYF; cdr3_nt: TGTGCCAGCAGGATAGGGACAGAGCAGTACTTC; j_call: TRBJ2-5; v_call: TRBV6-5; d_call: TRBD1; clone_size: -
cdr3_aa: CASSPFVSGANVLTF; cdr3_nt: TGTGCCAGCAGCCCATTCGTTTCTGGGGCCAACGTCCTGACTTTC; j_call: TRBJ2-6; v_call: TRBV11-2; d_call: -; clone_size: -
cdr3_aa: CASSMAMSSYEQYF; cdr3_nt: TGTGCCAGTAGTATGGCCATGAGCTCCTACGAGCAGTACTTC; j_call: TRBJ2-7; v_call: TRBV19; d_call: -; clone_size: -
cdr3_aa: CASSFSIGMGTGELFF; cdr3_nt: TGCGCCAGCAGCTTTAGCATCGGGATGGGCACCGGGGAGCTGTTTTTT; j_call: TRBJ2-2; v_call: TRBV5-1; d_call: -; clone_size: once
cdr3_aa: CASSTGAGQPQHF; cdr3_nt: TGTGCCAGCTCAACAGGGGCCGGGCAGCCCCAGCATTTT; j_call: TRBJ1-5; v_call: TRBV18; d_call: TRBD1; clone_size: -
cdr3_aa: CASSPRGVPNQPQHF; cdr3_nt: TGTGCCAGTAGTCCCCGGGGGGTCCCGAATCAGCCCCAGCATTTT; j_call: TRBJ1-5; v_call: TRBV19; d_call: -; clone_size: -
cdr3_aa: CASSLAQLNSPLHF; cdr3_nt: TGTGCCAGCAGCTTGGCACAGCTTAATTCACCCCTCCACTTT; j_call: TRBJ1-6; v_call: TRBV5-4; d_call: -; clone_size: -
cdr3_aa: CASSERQVGTQYF; cdr3_nt: TGTGCCAGCAGTGAGCGGCAGGTGGGGACCCAGTACTTC; j_call: TRBJ2-5; v_call: TRBV6-1; d_call: -; clone_size: -
cdr3_aa: CASRQTGNYGYTF; cdr3_nt: TGTGCCAGCAGACAGACAGGGAACTATGGCTACACCTTC; j_call: TRBJ1-2; v_call: TRBV9; d_call: TRBD1; clone_size: once
cdr3_aa: CASSLNQPQHF; cdr3_nt: TGTGCCAGCAGTTTAAACCAGCCCCAGCATTTT; j_call: TRBJ1-5; v_call: TRBV28; d_call: -; clone_size: -
cdr3_aa: CASSLAAIQTQYF; cdr3_nt: TGTGCCAGCAGCTTGGCAGCCATCCAGACCCAGTACTTC; j_call: TRBJ2-5; v_call: TRBV5-6; d_call: -; clone_size: -
cdr3_aa: CAIKGGGPANYGYTF; cdr3_nt: TGTGCCATCAAAGGAGGCGGCCCCGCTAACTATGGCTACACCTTC; j_call: TRBJ1-2; v_call: TRBV10-3; d_call: -; clone_size: -
cdr3_aa: CASSGLAGMTYEQYF; cdr3_nt: TGTGCCAGCAGCGGACTAGCGGGAATGACCTACGAGCAGTACTTC; j_call: TRBJ2-7; v_call: TRBV7-9; d_call: TRBD2; clone_size: -
cdr3_aa: CASSTTYPNYGYTF; cdr3_nt: TGTGCCAGCAGTACGACATATCCTAACTATGGCTACACCTTC; j_call: TRBJ1-2; v_call: TRBV6-5; d_call: -; clone_size: once
cdr3_aa: CASSLIRSSGANVLTF; cdr3_nt: TGTGCCAGCAGTTTAATACGGAGCTCTGGGGCCAACGTCCTGACTTTC; j_call: TRBJ2-6; v_call: TRBV28; d_call: -; clone_size: -
cdr3_aa: CASSVAGGADRGRGGYTF; cdr3_nt: TGTGCCAGCAGCGTCGCGGGCGGGGCTGACAGGGGGAGAGGAGGCTACACCTTC; j_call: TRBJ1-2; v_call: TRBV9; d_call: TRBD1; clone_size: -
cdr3_aa: CASSLGGRVTDTQYF; cdr3_nt: TGTGCCAGCAGCTTAGGTGGCAGAGTCACAGATACGCAGTATTTT; j_call: TRBJ2-3; v_call: TRBV7-2; d_call: -; clone_size: -
cdr3_aa: CATSREQSSYEQYF; cdr3_nt: TGTGCCACCAGCAGGGAACAAAGCTCCTACGAGCAGTACTTC; j_call: TRBJ2-7; v_call: TRBV15; d_call: -; clone_size: -
cdr3_aa: CASSSEINEQFF; cdr3_nt: TGTGCCAGCAGCTCAGAGATCAATGAGCAGTTCTTC; j_call: TRBJ2-1; v_call: TRBV7-2; d_call: -; clone_size: -
cdr3_aa: CASSAPWTVATGELFF; cdr3_nt: TGTGCCAGCAGTGCTCCTTGGACAGTGGCCACCGGGGAGCTGTTTTTT; j_call: TRBJ2-2; v_call: TRBV6-6; d_call: -; clone_size: once
cdr3_aa: CASSLWTDVLTF; cdr3_nt: TGTGCCAGCAGCTTATGGACGGACGTCCTGACTTTC; j_call: TRBJ2-6; v_call: TRBV7-9; d_call: -; clone_size: -
cdr3_aa: CASSFLANVNEQFF; cdr3_nt: TGTGCCAGCAGCTTCCTAGCGAATGTAAATGAGCAGTTCTTC; j_call: TRBJ2-1; v_call: TRBV11-3; d_call: -; clone_size: -
cdr3_aa: CASSLGGGASTDTQYF; cdr3_nt: TGTGCCAGCAGCTTAGGAGGGGGCGCGAGCACAGATACGCAGTATTTT; j_call: TRBJ2-3; v_call: TRBV7-9; d_call: TRBD1; clone_size: -
cdr3_aa: CASSRSLAGETFPYNEQFF; cdr3_nt: TGTGCCAGCAGCCGATCCCTAGCGGGAGAAACGTTCCCCTACAATGAGCAGTTCTTC; j_call: TRBJ2-1; v_call: TRBV7-9; d_call: TRBD2; clone_size: -
cdr3_aa: CATSRDLTGELFF; cdr3_nt: TGTGCCACCAGCAGAGACCTCACCGGGGAGCTGTTTTTT; j_call: TRBJ2-2; v_call: TRBV15; d_call: -; clone_size: -
cdr3_aa: CAWRRQGSPYEQYF; cdr3_nt: TGTGCCTGGAGGAGACAGGGGTCCCCCTACGAGCAGTACTTC; j_call: TRBJ2-7; v_call: TRBV30; d_call: TRBD1; clone_size: -
cdr3_aa: CASSEQIQTTGELFF; cdr3_nt: TGTGCCAGCAGTGAACAGATCCAAACCACCGGGGAGCTGTTTTTT; j_call: TRBJ2-2; v_call: TRBV2; d_call: -; clone_size: -
cdr3_aa: CASSLTDTQYF; cdr3_nt: TGTGCCAGCAGCCTGACAGATACGCAGTATTTT; j_call: TRBJ2-3; v_call: TRBV28; d_call: -; clone_size: -
cdr3_aa: CASSPGQVSPGELFF; cdr3_nt: TGTGCCAGCAGTCCGGGACAGGTATCCCCCGGGGAGCTGTTTTTT; j_call: TRBJ2-2; v_call: TRBV2; d_call: TRBD1; clone_size: -
cdr3_aa: CASSPRVLTRYYEQYF; cdr3_nt: TGTGCCAGCAGTCCGCGCGTTCTTACCCGATACTACGAGCAGTACTTC; j_call: TRBJ2-7; v_call: TRBV28; d_call: -; clone_size: -
cdr3_aa: CASSLSPSSYEQYF; cdr3_nt: TGTGCCAGCAGTTTATCTCCCAGCTCCTACGAGCAGTACTTC; j_call: TRBJ2-7; v_call: TRBV27; d_call: -; clone_size: once
cdr3_aa: CASAREGQSYNEQFF; cdr3_nt: TGTGCCAGCGCTAGGGAAGGACAGTCCTACAATGAGCAGTTCTTC; j_call: TRBJ2-1; v_call: TRBV27; d_call: -; clone_size: -
cdr3_aa: CASSHLRGDTQYF; cdr3_nt: TGCGCCAGCAGCCACCTCCGGGGGGATACGCAGTATTTT; j_call: TRBJ2-3; v_call: TRBV4-3; d_call: -; clone_size: -
cdr3_aa: CASSRDSRSSYNEQFF; cdr3_nt: TGTGCCAGCAGTCGGGACTCCAGGAGCTCCTACAATGAGCAGTTCTTC; j_call: TRBJ2-1; v_call: TRBV28; d_call: -; clone_size: -
cdr3_aa: CASSGSLPSETQYF; cdr3_nt: TGTGCCAGCAGCGGAAGCCTCCCAAGTGAGACCCAGTACTTC; j_call: TRBJ2-5; v_call: TRBV9; d_call: -; clone_size: -
cdr3_aa: CASSYSGSPDTQYF; cdr3_nt: TGTGCCAGCAGTTATAGCGGGAGCCCAGATACGCAGTATTTT; j_call: TRBJ2-3; v_call: TRBV25-1; d_call: TRBD2; clone_size: -
cdr3_aa: CASSLGSGTSGTDTQYF; cdr3_nt: TGTGCCAGCAGCTTAGGTTCCGGGACTAGCGGCACAGATACGCAGTATTTT; j_call: TRBJ2-3; v_call: TRBV7-9; d_call: TRBD2; clone_size: -
cdr3_aa: CASSYRSQDTEAFF; cdr3_nt: TGTGCCAGCAGTTACCGTTCCCAGGACACTGAAGCTTTCTTT; j_call: TRBJ1-1; v_call: TRBV6-5; d_call: -; clone_size: -
cdr3_aa: CATSMGQGYEQYF; cdr3_nt: TGTGCCACGTCTATGGGACAGGGCTACGAGCAGTACTTC; j_call: TRBJ2-7; v_call: TRBV6-4; d_call: TRBD1; clone_size: -
cdr3_aa: CASLNRESYEQYF; cdr3_nt: TGTGCCAGCCTCAACAGGGAATCCTACGAGCAGTACTTC; j_call: TRBJ2-7; v_call: TRBV28; d_call: -; clone_size: -
cdr3_aa: CASSSPGQGPSGANVLTF; cdr3_nt: TGTGCCAGCAGCTCGCCGGGACAGGGCCCCTCTGGGGCCAACGTCCTGACTTTC; j_call: TRBJ2-6; v_call: TRBV5-4; d_call: TRBD1; clone_size: few